These 3 T cell receptor beta chains were sequenced from one sample in a study of cytomegalovirus exposure and HLA in healthy donors. The PCR made use of 60 Vbeta and 13 Jbeta primers. TCRdb's table, derived via immunoSEQ multiplex PCR, lists solely in-frame clones and lacks some. This table holds 100,000 to 150,000 clones, about two thirds found once. What was sequenced was PBMCs. All receptors come from a man aged 25 to 40 in good health and CMV-seronegative.

The chain recombines TRBV6-1 with TRBJ2-5; D is undetermined. Looked up from germline, CDR1 is MNHNS and CDR2 is SASEGT. The CDR3 runs to 14 residues. The germline V and J ends were trimmed by 5 bases and 4 bases, with 14 bases remaining between them. The CDR3 here is CASSFPLSPETQYF. CDR3 DNA: TGTGCCAGCAGTTTCCCCCTATCGCCAGAGACCCAGTACTTC.

The chain joins TRBV5-1 to TRBJ2-1; 11 positions match TRBD2. Germline-derived CDR1 and CDR2 are SGHRS and YFSETQ. The CDR3 covers 16 residues. Unmatched junction bases numbered 7, after V lost 0 bases and J lost 8 bases. CDR3 in DNA: TGCGCCAGCAGCTTGGGTCTAGCGGGGGGTTCAGATGAGCAGTTCTTC. Its protein product is CASSLGLAGGSDEQFF.

This clone was found once. The chain couples TRBV2 to TRBJ1-4, with no clear D. The germline V gene encodes CDR1 SNHLY and CDR2 FYNNEI. Trimming removed 8 bases at V and 8 bases at J, with 6 bases between. The CDR3 has 10 residues. The CDR3 sequence: CASRVEKLFF. The CDR3 DNA sequence: TGTGCCAGCCGTGTAGAAAAACTGTTTTTT. The variable domain in full, with the rest retrieved from reference TRBV2 and TRBJ1-4, is EPEVTQTPSHQVTQMGQEVILRCVPISNHLYFYWYRQILGQKVEFLVSFYNNEISEKSEIFDDQFSVERPDGSNFTLKIRSTKLEDSAMYFCASRVEKLFFGSGTQLSVL.